What follows is one TCR beta chain and its context. Its antigen is not known. The CDR3 covers 15 residues. Germline V gene data show CDR1 as SGHTA and CDR2 as FQGTGA. Trimming took 0 bases from V and 6 from J; bases not matched to a gene: 4. This specimen belongs to a study of lymphopenia after photon versus proton radiotherapy. Overall study findings and caveats: Proton therapy kept repertoires fairly stable, unlike photons, which gained effector/memory cells. Post-nadir diversity loss with photons came from oligoclonal expansion, particularly CD8+ Temra cells. Survival link was tested only in deceased patients; proton benefit remains a possibility.

This table comes from immunoSEQ multiplex PCR, and its TCRdb copy is limited to in-frame clones, with some not included. The repertoire holds 150,000 to 200,000 clones, with about 85% as singletons. The J gene is TRBJ2-7, the V gene TRBV7-3, with 11 nucleotides matching TRBD2. The sequences come from peripheral blood, collected from a patient treated with photon-based radiotherapy. The clonotype comes from a man aged 50 to 60 with gastric cancer. The CDR3 DNA follows: TGTGCCAGCAGCTTAACTGCTAGCGGGAGGCCCGAGCAGTACTTC. Translation gives CASSLTASGRPEQYF. Full variable domain (rest looked up from reference TRBV7-3 and TRBJ2-7): GAGVSQTPSNKVTEKGKYVELRCDPISGHTALYWYRQSLGQGPEFLIYFQGTGAADDSGLPNDRFFAVRPEGSVSTLKIQRTERGDSAVYLCASSLTASGRPEQYFGPGTRLTVT.